Presented here are 25 T cell receptor beta chains from one specimen sequenced in a study of T cells in Graves' hyperthyroidism and ophthalmopathy. Amplification targeted TCR beta CDR3 regions from RNA transcripts. Carried out on the TCR CDR3, a first-round RT-PCR used the HTBI primer set. TCRdb recomputed calls from the multiplex PCR reads with MiXCR, one row per CDR3 protein. This sample carries about 640,000 distinct CDR3 sequences, under 25% of them seen once, and the ten largest clones take under 35%. Sequencing input: blood. The receptors stem from a man between 25 and 39 years old with Graves' ophthalmopathy.

The chain recombines TRBV7-9 with TRBJ2-1; 12 bases align to TRBD2. The length of the CDR3 is 15 residues. Trimming removed 5 bases from V and 7 bases from J; junction bases left unmatched: 6. The germline gives CDR1 SEHNR, CDR2 FQNEAQ (reference sequence). The CDR3 DNA follows: TGTGCCAGCAGCCCCCCGGGGACTAGCGGGAATGAGCAGTTCTTC. This encodes CASSPPGTSGNEQFF.

This rearrangement joins TRBV4-1 to TRBJ2-2; 7 bases fit TRBD1. CDR3 length equals 16 residues. The V segment lost 0 bases and the J segment 5 bases; nucleotides outside the gene matches: 6. The germline V gene has CDR1 MGHRA and CDR2 YSYEKL. For the CDR3, the DNA is TGCGCCAGCAGCCAAGATCCGGCACAGGGGACCGGGGAGCTGTTTTTT. It encodes CASSQDPAQGTGELFF.

This clonotype showed up just a few times. V gene TRBV27 combines with J gene TRBJ2-7; 10 nucleotides align to TRBD1. CDR1 and CDR2 (germline): MNHEY, SMNVEV (reference sequence). V lost 6 bases to trimming and J lost 5 bases; unmatched junction nucleotides: 13. This CDR3 is built from 16 residues. CDR3 in amino acids: CASSLGSGTGAHEQYF. CDR3 nucleotide sequence: TGTGCCAGCAGCCTGGGGTCTGGGACAGGGGCCCACGAGCAGTACTTC.

The genes are TRBV29-1 and TRBJ1-1, with TRBD1 identical over 8 bases. Germline loops: CDR1 SQVTM, CDR2 ANQGSEA. The CDR3 spans 13 residues. V lost 7 bases, J lost 5 bases, and 9 bases stayed unmatched. The chain's CDR3 is CSAPGGRGTEAFF. The CDR3 coding sequence is TGCAGCGCCCCAGGGGGCAGGGGGACTGAAGCTTTCTTT.

This clonotype was observed a handful of times. The rearrangement joins TRBV7-3 to TRBJ2-2, with 11 positions matching TRBD2. Trimming took 5 bases from V and 7 from J; bases not matched to a gene: 6. CDR1 SGHTA and CDR2 FQGTGA come from the germline V gene. There are 15 residues in the CDR3. CDR3 in DNA: TGTGCCAGCAGCAAGACCGGGACTAGCGGCGGGGAGCTGTTTTTT. Its protein is CASSKTGTSGGELFF.

The table lists this clonotype with a few counts. The V gene is TRBV12-3 or TRBV12-4, the J gene TRBJ2-7, with D perhaps matching TRBD1 or TRBD2 (5 bases each). There are 14 residues in the CDR3. Trimming took off 7 bases at V and 4 bases at J, with 17 bases between the two ends. CDR3 DNA sequence: TGTGCCAGCACCTCTTATGTGGGGGATTACGAGCAGTACTTC. Protein product: CASTSYVGDYEQYF.

This clonotype was counted ten times or more. This chain joins TRBV28 and TRBJ2-3, with 7 bases lining up with TRBD2. There are 18 residues in the CDR3. Germline V gene sequence: CDR1 MDHEN, CDR2 SYDVKM. V gave up 8 bases and J gave up 5 bases; unmatched junction bases: 22. CDR3 sequence: CASLHPSGRTAGEDTQYF. In DNA, the CDR3 is TGTGCCAGCCTTCACCCCTCCGGGAGGACGGCGGGCGAAGATACGCAGTATTTT.

This clonotype showed up many times. V and J are TRBV7-9 and TRBJ1-4; 9 bases line up with TRBD1. This CDR3 has 14 residues. The V segment lost 5 bases and the J segment 8 bases; nucleotides outside the gene matches: 6. Germline CDR1 SEHNR, CDR2 FQNEAQ (reference sequence). CDR3 DNA: TGTGCCAGCAGCGCGGGACAGGGAAAGGAAAAACTGTTTTTT. It codes for CASSAGQGKEKLFF.

The sample holds a few counts of this clonotype. The rearrangement joins TRBV11-2 to TRBJ2-6; no clear D. CDR3 size: 18 residues. Germline loops: CDR1 SGHAT, CDR2 FQNNGV. The V gene lost 5 bases and the J gene lost 0 bases, with 17 bases spanning the gap. The CDR3 nucleotides read TGTGCCAGCAGCACCCGGACGGGCCTCAGCTCTGGGGCCAACGTCCTGACTTTC. Residues: CASSTRTGLSSGANVLTF.

On this clonotype: Since a much larger clone is just one base distant, this may be a read error. The V and J genes are TRBV7-2 and TRBJ1-6; D ambiguous. The CDR3 loop spans 14 amino acids. CDR1 is SGHTA, CDR2 FQGNSA, per germline. The CDR3 DNA reads TGTGCCGGCAGCTCAAGGCAGGTTGGATCACCCCTCCACTTT. Translation gives CAGSSRQVGSPLHF.

The chain joins TRBV12-5 to TRBJ2-1; D is undetermined. This CDR3 has 11 amino acids. Germline V CDR1 and CDR2: LGHNT, FRNRAP. Trimming stripped 5 bases from V and 5 bases from J, with 4 bases between. The CDR3 sequence is CASGLDNEQFF. In nucleotides, the CDR3 is TGTGCTAGTGGTCTCGACAATGAGCAGTTCTTC.

At least ten counts were recorded for this clonotype. The chain employs TRBV5-1 and TRBJ2-1; the match to TRBD2 covers 7 bases. The CDR3 consists of 15 residues. From germline, CDR1 is SGHRS and CDR2 YFSETQ. V lost 0 bases and J lost 8; bases outside the gene matches: 8. CDR3 nucleotide sequence: TGCGCCAGCAGCTTGGGGCAGCGGGAAATTGATGAGCAGTTCTTC. Translating it yields CASSLGQREIDEQFF.

Concerning this clonotype itself: This CDR3 is missing its conserved last phenylalanine or tryptophan, likely due to a read error. The chain is built from TRBV9 and TRBJ1-1; no clear D. Germline CDR1 is SGDLS and CDR2 is YYNGEE. Trimming took 4 bases from V and 3 from J, leaving 4 bases between them. The CDR3 contains 11 residues. CDR3 loop: CASSPDTEAFL. The DNA for the CDR3 is TGTGCCAGCAGCCCGGACACTGAAGCTTTCCTT.

The chain joins TRBV25-1 to TRBJ1-5; no definite D call. Germline V gene lookup returns CDR1 MGHDK and CDR2 SYGVNS. CDR3 length equals 14 residues. The V end lost 3 bases, the J end lost 7 bases, and 13 bases lay between the germline ends. CDR3 sequence reads: CASSEPSEIQPQHF. As DNA, the CDR3 is TGTGCCAGCAGTGAGCCCTCTGAGATACAGCCCCAGCATTTT.

The table lists this clonotype with many counts. This rearrangement joins TRBV3-1 to TRBJ2-3; TRBD2 matches at 13 bases. This CDR3 contains 19 residues. Per germline, CDR1 LGHDT and CDR2 YNNKEL (reference sequence). Trimming cost V 1 base and J 3 bases; bases outside gene matches: 10. CDR3 sequence (DNA): TGTGCCAGCAGCCAAGTTTCCGGTTCGACTAGCGGGAGGACAGATACGCAGTATTTT. It translates to CASSQVSGSTSGRTDTQYF.

Concerning this clonotype itself: This clone may be a read error of a much larger clone one base away. This chain links TRBV28 with TRBJ2-7, with D possibly being TRBD2 (5 bases). Trimming removed 4 bases at V and 3 bases at J, with 16 bases between. Germline V gene sequence: CDR1 MDHEN, CDR2 SYDVKM. This CDR3 is 15 amino acids long. The CDR3 region has the DNA TGTGCCAGCAGTTACCCAGCGAGGGTAGACTACGAGCAGTACTTC. It translates to CASSYPARVDYEQYF.

This clonotype was observed at least ten times. J is TRBJ2-3 and V is TRBV11-2; 10 nucleotides line up with TRBD1. The J segment lost 2 bases and the V segment lost 6 bases, leaving 8 bases of the junction unmatched. This CDR3 is 16 amino acids long. Looked up from germline, CDR1 is SGHAT and CDR2 is FQNNGV. The CDR3 nucleotides read TGTGCCAGCAGAACCCGACAGGGGGCCAACACAGATACGCAGTATTTT. It encodes CASRTRQGANTDTQYF.

This clonotype was counted many times. This chain uses TRBV18 with TRBJ2-1; D possibly corresponds to TRBD1 (5 bases). Trimming removed 8 bases at V and 6 bases at J, with 14 bases between. Germline loops: CDR1 KGHSH, CDR2 LQKENI. The CDR3 loop spans 13 amino acids. The CDR3 loop reads CASSPGQPNEQFF. The CDR3 DNA reads as TGTGCCAGCAGCCCTGGACAACCCAATGAGCAGTTCTTC.

This clonotype was picked up many times. This rearrangement joins TRBV7-9 to TRBJ2-7; a possible D gene is TRBD1 (6 bases). Trimming removed 5 bases at V and 0 bases at J, with 23 bases between. This CDR3 contains 18 residues. Per the germline V gene, CDR1 is SEHNR and CDR2 is FQNEAQ (reference sequence). The CDR3 sequence: CASSAMDSAGSSSYEQYF. As DNA, the CDR3 is TGTGCCAGCAGCGCCATGGACAGCGCCGGGTCAAGCTCCTACGAGCAGTACTTC.

The sample holds a few counts of this clonotype. The chain combines TRBV19 with TRBJ2-3; TRBD1 agrees at 8 bases. V lost 5 bases, J lost 4 bases, and 8 bases stayed unmatched. CDR1 is LNHDA and CDR2 is SQIVND in the germline V gene (reference sequence). The CDR3 runs to 15 residues. This CDR3 is CASSPRQGYSDTQYF. CDR3 DNA: TGTGCCAGTAGTCCGAGACAGGGGTATTCAGATACGCAGTATTTT.

CDR3 sequence: CSVESVTDTQYF. CDR3 DNA: TGCAGCGTTGAATCAGTGACCGATACGCAGTATTTT. The V call is TRBV29-1, the J call TRBJ2-3; D remains ambiguous. Trimming cost V 2 bases and J 6 bases, with 9 bases left between them. CDR1 and CDR2 (germline): SQVTM, ANQGSEA. The CDR3 spans 12 residues.

This clonotype has just a few counts. The chain carries TRBV10-1 and TRBJ2-3; unclear D gene. This CDR3 has 12 residues. The germline V gene has CDR1 WNHNN and CDR2 SYGVQD (reference sequence). Trimming cost V 2 bases and J 8 bases, with 8 bases left between them. The CDR3 sequence is CASSEAWGTQYF. Written as DNA, the CDR3 is TGCGCCAGCAGTGAGGCGTGGGGTACGCAGTATTTT.

Comments on this clonotype: This sequence may be a read error, since a much larger clone differs from it by one base. The chain has TRBV12-3 or TRBV12-4 and TRBJ2-5; D is possibly TRBD2 (6 bases). The CDR3 has 16 amino acids. V was clipped by 2 bases and J by 0 bases, with 13 bases between them. As DNA, the CDR3 is TGTGCCAGCAGTTTATGTCCCAGGGAGGACCAAGAGACCCAGTACTTC. It specifies CASSLCPREDQETQYF.

This clonotype appeared many times. The chain's CDR3 is CASSLAQDTDTQYF. Written as DNA, the CDR3 is TGCGCCAGCAGCTTAGCGCAGGACACAGATACGCAGTATTTT. The chain is built from TRBV5-1 and TRBJ2-3; no definite D call. V lost 2 bases and J lost 2, with 9 bases in between. CDR3 length: 14 amino acids. CDR1 SGHRS and CDR2 YFSETQ come from the germline V gene. Together with reference TRBV5-1 and TRBJ2-3, the CDR3 gives the full variable domain: KAGVTQTPRYLIKTRGQQVTLSCSPISGHRSVSWYQQTPGQGLQFLFEYFSETQRNKGNFPGRFSGRQFSNSRSEMNVSTLELGDSALYLCASSLAQDTDTQYFGPGTRLTVL.

The sample holds a few counts of this clonotype. The genes are TRBV3-1 and TRBJ2-1; 12 bases fit TRBD2. The V segment lost 5 bases and the J segment 10 bases; nucleotides outside the gene matches: 6. This CDR3 region has 14 residues. Germline values: CDR1 LGHDT, CDR2 YNNKEL (reference sequence). The chain's CDR3 is CASSDWTSGAEQFF. The CDR3 nucleotides are TGTGCCAGCAGCGACTGGACTAGCGGGGCCGAGCAGTTCTTC.